Below are 23 T cell receptor beta chains sequenced from a single sample in a study of T-cell reconstitution after alpha-beta-depleted transplantation in children. Using unique molecular identifiers, the investigators prepared the TCRbeta library. Via MiXCR, TCRdb re-called the PCR reads, giving one row per CDR3 protein. The sample yields around 450,000 distinct CDR3 sequences, about 10% seen once. The input for sequencing was PBMCs, taken before TCRalphabeta/CD19-depleted stem cell transplant. These receptors were obtained from a child aged 2 to 15 with inherited bone marrow failure, due to receive a stem cell transplant.

The chain is built from TRBV29-1 and TRBJ2-1; D possibly corresponds to TRBD2 (7 bases). This CDR3 region has 14 residues. Germline CDR1 is SQVTM and CDR2 is ANQGSEA. Trimming took 7 bases from V and 7 from J, leaving 20 bases between them. CDR3 nucleotide sequence: TGCAGCGCCTCCCGGGGGGCAGGCGGGAATGAGCAGTTCTTC. It specifies CSASRGAGGNEQFF.

This clonotype appeared a single time. V usage is TRBV6-2 or TRBV6-3 and J usage is TRBJ2-1; TRBD2 matches 8 bases. Trimming took 7 bases from V and 5 from J; bases not matched to a gene: 7. CDR1 MNHEY and CDR2 SVGEGT come from the germline V gene. The CDR3 totals 14 residues. CDR3 loop: CASTETSVDNEQFF. The CDR3 nucleotides are TGTGCCAGCACCGAGACTAGCGTAGACAATGAGCAGTTCTTC.

This clonotype was found many times. This rearrangement joins TRBV20-1 to TRBJ2-1; maybe TRBD1 (6 bases). Trimming shortened V by 3 bases and J by 5 bases, and 17 bases separated the two germline ends. Germline values: CDR1 DFQATT, CDR2 SNEGSKA (reference sequence). This CDR3 region has 15 residues. This CDR3 reads CSASPSRGGNNEQFF. The CDR3 DNA follows: TGCAGTGCTAGCCCATCAAGAGGGGGAAACAATGAGCAGTTCTTC.

A few counts support this clonotype. Written as DNA, the CDR3 is TGTGCCAGCAGCCAAGCAGCGGCGGGAAATGAGCAGTTCTTC. It is translated as CASSQAAAGNEQFF. The chain links TRBV3-1 to TRBJ2-1; D may be TRBD2 (6 bases). Germline CDR1 reads LGHDT; CDR2 reads YNNKEL (reference sequence). The CDR3 sequence is 14 residues long. Trimming left V 1 base short and J 7 bases short, with 11 bases between.

At least ten counts were recorded for this clonotype. This rearrangement joins TRBV7-2 to TRBJ2-7; 11 bases agree with TRBD2. Germline V gene lookup returns CDR1 SGHTA and CDR2 FQGNSA. The V gene end was trimmed by 6 bases and the J gene end by 2 bases; junction bases not matched to a gene: 6. The CDR3 has 15 amino acids. CDR3 nucleotides: TGTGCCAGCAGGATGGGACTAGCGGTGACCTACGAGCAGTACTTC. Its translation is CASRMGLAVTYEQYF.

This clonotype has a count of ten or more. The chain recombines TRBV6-5 with TRBJ2-1; 8 bases fit TRBD2. The junction had 11 bases not matched to a gene; V was cut back by 2 bases and J by 5 bases. This CDR3 has 17 amino acids. The germline gives CDR1 MNHEY, CDR2 SVGAGI. CDR3: CASSYDGKEAGDNEQFF. The DNA of the CDR3 is TGTGCCAGCAGTTACGATGGGAAGGAAGCGGGAGACAATGAGCAGTTCTTC.

This clonotype was counted ten times or more. V gene TRBV20-1 combines with J gene TRBJ2-2; no reliable D call. Trimming removed 0 bases at V and 0 bases at J, with 8 bases between. Germline values: CDR1 DFQATT, CDR2 SNEGSKA (reference sequence). The CDR3 is made up of 15 amino acids. The CDR3 DNA reads TGCAGTGCTAGAGATGTTAGGGCGAACACCGGGGAGCTGTTTTTT. Residues: CSARDVRANTGELFF.

This clonotype has more than one count but fewer than ten. The chain recombines TRBV12-3 or TRBV12-4 with TRBJ2-1; 8 nucleotides line up with TRBD1. The V gene end was trimmed by 8 bases and the J gene end by 3 bases; junction bases not matched to a gene: 9. The CDR3 is 15 amino acids. The CDR3 DNA reads TGTGCCAGCGCGCGAGACAGGGGCCTCTACAATGAGCAGTTCTTC. It specifies CASARDRGLYNEQFF.

This clonotype showed up just a few times. This chain joins TRBV5-1 and TRBJ2-1, with 11 bases lining up with TRBD2. This CDR3 is built from 15 residues. Germline trimming cut 2 bases from V and 6 bases from J; bases unmatched to any gene: 4. Germline CDR1 reads SGHRS; CDR2 reads YFSETQ. The CDR3 nucleotides read TGCGCCAGCAGCTTATTAGCGGGAGGGGCCAATGAGCAGTTCTTC. Translating gives CASSLLAGGANEQFF.

This clonotype was counted at least ten times. This chain joins TRBV7-2 and TRBJ2-3, with TRBD1 as a possible D gene (5 bases). The V and J ends lost 5 bases and 6 bases respectively, with 18 bases between them. The germline gives CDR1 SGHTA, CDR2 FQGNSA. The CDR3 has 15 amino acids. The CDR3 region has the DNA TGTGCCAGCAGCCTTATCTTGGGGCCAGGGGATACGCAGTATTTT. Translating gives CASSLILGPGDTQYF.

This clonotype was detected a few times. The gene calls are TRBV11-2 and TRBJ2-7, with 10 bases identical to TRBD2. The CDR3 loop spans 17 amino acids. Losses at the gene ends were 0 bases for V and 6 bases for J; bases not matched to a gene: 11. CDR1 and CDR2 from the germline V gene are SGHAT and FQNNGV. CDR3: CASSLEGTSGIPFEQYF. The DNA of the CDR3 is TGTGCCAGCAGCTTAGAGGGAACTAGCGGGATCCCCTTCGAGCAGTACTTC.

J is TRBJ2-2 and V is TRBV10-3; 11 positions match TRBD2. V shed 3 bases and J 1 base; nucleotides not matched to a gene: 7. The germline CDR1 and CDR2 sequences are ENHRY and SYGVKD. This CDR3 region has 18 residues. This CDR3 reads CAISDSTTSGVNTGELFF. DNA for the CDR3: TGTGCCATCAGTGACTCAACGACTAGCGGGGTGAACACCGGGGAGCTGTTTTTT.

This clonotype was counted ten times or more. The rearrangement links TRBV20-1 to TRBJ2-5; D is uncertain. CDR3 length equals 14 residues. V dropped 0 bases and J dropped 4 bases, with 12 bases sitting between them. The germline CDR1 and CDR2 sequences are DFQATT and SNEGSKA (reference sequence). CDR3 amino acids: CSARDPRVAETQYF. The CDR3 coding sequence is TGCAGTGCTAGAGATCCCCGGGTGGCAGAGACCCAGTACTTC.

This clonotype was picked up a small number of times. The rearrangement links TRBV7-9 to TRBJ2-1; a possible D gene is TRBD2 (5 bases). With 3 bases removed from V and 4 bases from J, the gap between germline ends came to 10 bases. The CDR3 has 14 residues. Germline lookup yields CDR1 SEHNR and CDR2 FQNEAQ (reference sequence). CDR3 amino acids: CASSLPLAYNEQFF. The CDR3 DNA reads TGTGCCAGCAGCTTGCCTCTAGCTTACAATGAGCAGTTCTTC.

This clonotype appeared many times. This rearrangement joins TRBV5-6 to TRBJ2-1; TRBD2 agrees at 9 bases. The ends lost 1 base at V and 6 bases at J; junction bases unmatched: 11. The length of the CDR3 is 17 residues. Germline V lookup: CDR1 SGHDT, CDR2 YYEEEE. This CDR3 reads CASSLFSGSPGVNEQFF. As DNA, the CDR3 is TGTGCCAGCAGCTTGTTTAGCGGGAGCCCCGGGGTCAATGAGCAGTTCTTC. The whole variable domain, remainder taken from reference TRBV5-6 and TRBJ2-1, is DAGVTQSPTHLIKTRGQQVTLRCSPKSGHDTVSWYQQALGQGPQFIFQYYEEEERQRGNFPDRFSGHQFPNYSSELNVNALLLGDSALYLCASSLFSGSPGVNEQFFGPGTRLTVL.

This clonotype was counted many times. The chain joins TRBV21-1 to TRBJ1-1. TRBV21-1 is a known pseudogene. The CDR3 length is 15 residues. CDR3: CASVNPRALNTEAFF. The CDR3 DNA follows: TGTGCCAGCGTGAACCCGAGGGCCCTGAACACTGAAGCTTTCTTT.

In its sample, this clonotype was seen many times. The rearrangement links TRBV21-1 to TRBJ2-1; TRBD2 was called by the table and not checked on the DNA. TRBV21-1 is assigned pseudogene status. The CDR3 length is 17 residues. CDR3 bases: TGTGCCAGCACTCTCTGGGACCTCGGAGCCTCGTTCAATGAGCAGTTCTTC. This translates into CASTLWDLGASFNEQFF.

On this clonotype: A clone one base away is much larger, so this may be a read error. For the CDR3, the DNA is TGTGCCAGCAGTTTCGGGGTCAGGGCGGCCGAGGAGTACTTC. Translating gives CASSFGVRAAEEYF. The chain has TRBV12-3 or TRBV12-4 and TRBJ2-7, with D perhaps assigned TRBD1 or TRBD2 (5 bases each). This CDR3 is built from 14 residues.

This clonotype has ten or more counts. The J gene is TRBJ2-7, the V gene TRBV15; D is unclear. Germline V gene lookup returns CDR1 LNHNV and CDR2 YYDKDF (reference sequence). V was shortened by 9 bases and J by 0 bases, with 6 bases between the two germline ends. This CDR3 spans 11 amino acids. As DNA, the CDR3 is TGTGCCACAGGCACCTCCTACGAGCAGTACTTC. Protein: CATGTSYEQYF.

The J gene is TRBJ2-7, the V gene TRBV28, with TRBD1 identical over 7 bases. From germline, CDR1 is MDHEN and CDR2 SYDVKM. CDR3 length equals 14 residues. J lost 5 bases, V lost 3 bases, and 7 bases had no gene match. As DNA, the CDR3 is TGTGCCAGCAGTTTCCGCGACAGGGTGAACGAGCAGTACTTC. Translated, it gives CASSFRDRVNEQYF.

At least ten counts were recorded for this clonotype. The CDR3 region has the DNA TGTGCCAGCACTTGGACGGGACTAGCGGGAAACGAGCAGTTCTTC. Translated: CASTWTGLAGNEQFF. The chain is built from TRBV2 and TRBJ2-1, with TRBD2 identical over 13 bases. The CDR3 runs 15 residues. Germline V gene lookup returns CDR1 SNHLY and CDR2 FYNNEI. V trimming: 7 bases; J trimming: 10 bases; junction bases outside the gene matches: 10. The full variable domain, in which reference TRBV2 and TRBJ2-1 provide the parts outside the CDR3, is EPEVTQTPSHQVTQMGQEVILRCVPISNHLYFYWYRQILGQKVEFLVSFYNNEISEKSEIFDDQFSVERPDGSNFTLKIRSTKLEDSAMYFCASTWTGLAGNEQFFGPGTRLTVL.

This clonotype showed up just a few times. The V and J genes are TRBV9 and TRBJ2-1, with 8 bases lining up with TRBD1. V shed 3 bases and J 12 bases; nucleotides not matched to a gene: 8. The length of the CDR3 is 13 residues. Germline V gene data show CDR1 as SGDLS and CDR2 as YYNGEE. CDR3 nucleotides: TGTGCCAGCAGCGCCACCGGGACAGGTGGGCAGTTCTTC. It encodes CASSATGTGGQFF.

The chain combines TRBV12-3 or TRBV12-4 with TRBJ2-5; TRBD2 matches at 9 bases. The CDR3 loop spans 17 amino acids. This CDR3 is CTLSPLVGGRAKETQYF. The CDR3 DNA follows: TGTACCCTCAGCCCGCTCGTTGGCGGGAGGGCCAAAGAGACCCAGTACTTC.